This T cell receptor (beta chain) was observed in a study of cytomegalovirus exposure and HLA in healthy donors. General study findings and limits: Productive rates of about 87% or about 30% were seen for most TCR beta V segments in an earlier analysis.

On this clone itself: Its target is unknown.

The PCR ran on 60 Vbeta and 13 Jbeta primers. This table comes from immunoSEQ multiplex PCR, and its TCRdb copy is limited to in-frame clones, with some not included. The listing records 60,000 to 100,000 clones. Per the germline V gene, CDR1 is SGHRS and CDR2 is YFSETQ. V lost 4 bases and J lost 5, with 15 bases in between. There are 14 residues in the CDR3. V gene TRBV5-1 combines with J gene TRBJ2-5; D perhaps matches TRBD1 (7 bases). Sequencing was done on a sample of PBMCs. The clonotype originates from a man aged 30 to 39 in good health and CMV-seronegative. CDR3 DNA sequence: TGCGCCAGCAGCAGAACAGGGGCGGGGGAGACCCAGTACTTC. Protein product: CASSRTGAGETQYF.